This is a list of T cell receptor beta chains from one sample in a study of radiation and T cells in renal cell carcinoma. TCRdb keeps only in-frame clones here, not all; method: immunoSEQ multiplex PCR. The sample lists roughly 100,000 clones; roughly 88% were seen once. The sequences come from blood, collected from a patient whose treatment included radiotherapy and nephrectomy. These receptor sequences come from a man aged 55 to 70 with renal cell carcinoma. Each CDR3 is given with its conserved first and last residue. The order of the fields is D gene, V gene, clone size, J gene, CDR3 DNA, CDR3 protein. The D gene is left open where the match is weak. Expanded clones are given a class, and other clones once, few, many or no size at all.

TRBD2	TRBV4-3	-	TRBJ2-4	TGCGCCAGCAGCCTTAGCGGGAGTACCAAAAACATTCAGTACTTC	CASSLSGSTKNIQYF
TRBD1	TRBV29-1	once	TRBJ2-2	TGCAGCGGATCCCGCGGACAGGGAGCCGGGGAGCTGTTTTTT	CSGSRGQGAGELFF
TRBD1	TRBV5-1	-	TRBJ1-2	TGCGCCAGCAGCCAGGGGGGAAGTCGCTATGGCTACACCTTC	CASSQGGSRYGYTF
TRBD1	TRBV10-1	-	TRBJ2-3	TGCGCCAGCAGTGATGCGTCAGGGGGAAGCCTCACAGATACGCAGTATTTT	CASSDASGGSLTDTQYF
TRBD2	TRBV27	-	TRBJ2-5	TGTGCCAGCAGCCACGGAGGGGCGGGAGGGGGAGAGACCCAGTACTTC	CASSHGGAGGGETQYF
TRBD2	TRBV11-2	-	TRBJ2-5	TGTGCCAGCAGCTTAGGATCGGGACTAGCGGGAGGAGAGACCCAGTACTTC	CASSLGSGLAGGETQYF
TRBD1	TRBV5-8	-	TRBJ2-2	TGTGCCAGCAGCTTGTCCGGGACAGGGCTCGCCGGGGAGCTGTTTTTT	CASSLSGTGLAGELFF
TRBD1	TRBV28	-	TRBJ1-4	TGTGCCGCGCGGTCACAGGGGCGTAATGAAAAACTGTTTTTT	CAARSQGRNEKLFF
-	TRBV5-5	few	TRBJ2-5	TGTGCCAGCAGCTCCCACCGAGGCACGTCCGAGACCCAGTACTTC	CASSSHRGTSETQYF
TRBD1	TRBV7-6	once	TRBJ2-1	TGTGCCAGCAGCACTTCCGGGACAGCCTACAATGAGCAGTTCTTC	CASSTSGTAYNEQFF
TRBD2	TRBV28	-	TRBJ2-2	TGTGCCAGCAGTTTTAGCGGGATTAACACCGGGGAGCTGTTTTTT	CASSFSGINTGELFF
TRBD2	TRBV7-8	-	TRBJ2-1	TGTGCCAGCAGCTTTCTAGCGGGGCACTCCTACAATGAGCAGTTCTTC	CASSFLAGHSYNEQFF
TRBD2	TRBV19	once	TRBJ2-5	TGTGCCAGTAGTTCTAGCGGGATATTGGGAGAGACCCAGTACTTC	CASSSSGILGETQYF
-	TRBV11-2	-	TRBJ2-7	TGTGCCAGCAGCCCTTGGGACAGCGGGGGTTACGAGCAGTACTTC	CASSPWDSGGYEQYF
-	TRBV2	-	TRBJ2-7	TGTGCCAGCAGGATTCTCGAGCAGTACTTC	CASRILEQYF
TRBD1	TRBV30	-	TRBJ1-2	TGTGCCTGGAGGTCGGACAGGCCGGGCTATGGCTACACCTTC	CAWRSDRPGYGYTF
-	TRBV4-1	-	TRBJ2-7	TGCGCCAGCAGCCAAGCCTACGCAGGGTTAGGTGACGAGCAGTACTTC	CASSQAYAGLGDEQYF
-	TRBV11-2	-	TRBJ1-1	TGTGCCAGCAGCAATAGGCGGGGGGCCGGGGCTGAAGCTTTCTTT	CASSNRRGAGAEAFF
-	TRBV25-1	few	TRBJ1-3	TGTGCCAGCAGTGAGACGGGACACCTAGCGCGGGGCACCATATATTTT	CASSETGHLARGTIYF
-	TRBV27	-	TRBJ2-2	TGTGCCAGCAGTTTCGCGGGGGCGGGCACCGGGGAGCTGTTTTTT	CASSFAGAGTGELFF
TRBD1	TRBV28	-	TRBJ2-7	TGTGCCAGCAGTAGCCAGGGGGCCACTTCCTACGAGCAGTACTTC	CASSSQGATSYEQYF
-	TRBV6-5	-	TRBJ1-2	TGTGCCAGCAGTTACATTTACCCAGGCTATGGCTACACCTTC	CASSYIYPGYGYTF
-	TRBV5-1	-	TRBJ2-5	TGCGCCAGCAGCTTGGTTCGGGAGAGGGCAGAGACCCAGTACTTC	CASSLVRERAETQYF
-	TRBV5-6	-	TRBJ1-2	TGTGCCAGCAGCTTGGTGTTCAGGGAGATCTATGGCTACACCTTC	CASSLVFREIYGYTF
-	TRBV6-5	-	TRBJ2-7	TGTGCCAGCAGGGAACAGGGCAGGAACGAGCAGTACTTC	CASREQGRNEQYF
TRBD2	TRBV14	-	TRBJ2-1	TGTGCCAGCAGCCCGACTAGCGGGAGAATCAATGAGCAGTTCTTC	CASSPTSGRINEQFF
-	TRBV7-9	-	TRBJ2-6	TGTGCCACCTACTCTGGGCCAGGGGCACTTTCTGGGGCCAACGTCCTGACTTTC	CATYSGPGALSGANVLTF
-	TRBV6-5	-	TRBJ1-5	TGTGCCAGCAGCCGGGCCCTCGGCGGTCAGCCCCAGCATTTT	CASSRALGGQPQHF
TRBD2	TRBV7-9	once	TRBJ2-5	TGTGCCAGCAGCCCACGGACTAGCGGGGGGGAGACCCAGTACTTC	CASSPRTSGGETQYF
TRBD2	TRBV27	-	TRBJ2-5	TGTGCCAGCAGTTTACACCCTAGCGGGATACAGGAGACCCAGTACTTC	CASSLHPSGIQETQYF
-	TRBV9	-	TRBJ2-3	TGTGCCAGCAGCGTATTTGGGACATCGTCTAGCACAGATACGCAGTATTTT	CASSVFGTSSSTDTQYF
TRBD2	TRBV28	once	TRBJ2-5	TGTGCCAGCAGAACTAGCGGCCAAGAGACCCAGTACTTC	CASRTSGQETQYF
-	TRBV11-3	-	TRBJ2-2	TGTGCCAGCAGCCCGCGAGGAGCCGGGGAGCTGTTTTTT	CASSPRGAGELFF
-	TRBV7-2	-	TRBJ2-7	TGTGCCAGCAGCCCTCTACAGGGTAGAGGGAGGCAGTACTTC	CASSPLQGRGRQYF
-	TRBV15	-	TRBJ1-4	TGTGCCACCAGCAGGGGACTGAATGAAAAACTGTTTTTT	CATSRGLNEKLFF
TRBD2	TRBV5-6	-	TRBJ2-7	TGTGCCAGCAGCTTGGGTCTAGCGGGAGGCTCCTACGAGCAGTACTTC	CASSLGLAGGSYEQYF
-	TRBV6-1	few	TRBJ2-4	TGTGCCAGCAGTGGTCGCAGGGTGTTGGGAAACATTCAGTACTTC	CASSGRRVLGNIQYF
-	TRBV19	-	TRBJ1-6	TGTGCCAGTAGTACCCAGGGCACCTCGGGTTCACCCCTCCACTTT	CASSTQGTSGSPLHF
TRBD2	TRBV6-5	-	TRBJ2-1	TGTGCCAGCAGTTACGTAGCGGGACTCTCCTACAATGAGCAGTTCTTC	CASSYVAGLSYNEQFF
-	TRBV9	once	TRBJ2-3	TGTGCCAGCAGCGCGGGGCTTCTTAGCACAGATACGCAGTATTTT	CASSAGLLSTDTQYF
TRBD1	TRBV29-1	-	TRBJ2-7	TGCAGCGTCACCGGGACAGGGTACTCCTACGAGCAGTACTTC	CSVTGTGYSYEQYF
-	TRBV2	-	TRBJ2-7	TGTGCCAGCAGGGACGGACGGGGGTCAACCTACGAGCAGTACTTC	CASRDGRGSTYEQYF
-	TRBV4-1	-	TRBJ1-2	TGCGCCAGCAGCCTAAACGAGGCGACGGGGGCTTATGGCTACACCTTC	CASSLNEATGAYGYTF
TRBD1	TRBV28	once	TRBJ1-5	TGTGCCAGCAGTTTGGGGGGGACAGGGGGCTTTAGCAATCAGCCCCAGCATTTT	CASSLGGTGGFSNQPQHF
TRBD1	TRBV20-1	few	TRBJ1-1	TGCAGTGCTAGTCAGGGGGCGGCAGCTTTCTTT	CSASQGAAAFF
-	TRBV6-6	-	TRBJ2-3	TGTGCCAGCAGTTCGCCAGGGTCGGGAGGCACAGATACGCAGTATTTT	CASSSPGSGGTDTQYF
TRBD2	TRBV28	-	TRBJ2-7	TGTGCCAGCAGTTTTGCGGGAGGGGCCCTGGGGGAGCAGTACTTC	CASSFAGGALGEQYF
-	TRBV29-1	-	TRBJ1-2	TGCAGCGTACCAACGGGGGGGAATGGCTACACCTTC	CSVPTGGNGYTF
-	TRBV29-1	few	TRBJ2-3	TGCAGCGTTCCCGGACAGAGCCCAAATACGCAGTATTTT	CSVPGQSPNTQYF
TRBD2	TRBV6-5	-	TRBJ2-1	TGTGCCGGGACCGAGCGGGAGGAATACAATGAGCAGTTCTTC	CAGTEREEYNEQFF
TRBD1	TRBV27	-	TRBJ1-5	TGTGCCAGCAGTCCCCGGGGGCAGGGGGCCCAGCCCCAGCATTTT	CASSPRGQGAQPQHF
TRBD1	TRBV7-9	few	TRBJ1-1	TGTGCCAGCAGCGCGGACGGGCCTTTACAGGGGGCGCGCACTGAAGCTTTCTTT	CASSADGPLQGARTEAFF
TRBD1	TRBV2	-	TRBJ1-2	TGTGCCAGCAGTGTGGAAGGGGGACAGGGGTATGGCTACACCTTC	CASSVEGGQGYGYTF
TRBD2	TRBV7-2	-	TRBJ2-5	TGTGCCAGCAGCTTACCACCTGGACTAGCGGGAGAGGCCCAGTACTTC	CASSLPPGLAGEAQYF
TRBD1	TRBV5-1	once	TRBJ2-7	TGCGCCAGCAGCTCTGCGGATGGGCAGGGGGTCTACGAGCAGTACTTC	CASSSADGQGVYEQYF
TRBD2	TRBV5-1	-	TRBJ2-7	TGCGCCAGCAGCTTGATAGCGGGAGGGCCGGAGGAGCAGTACTTC	CASSLIAGGPEEQYF
-	TRBV7-6	-	TRBJ1-4	TGTGCCAGCAGCTTAGGGGTGCTGACTAATGAAAAACTGTTTTTT	CASSLGVLTNEKLFF
-	TRBV11-2	-	TRBJ2-5	TGTGCCAGCAGCTTCGAAGGGATCGAGACCCAGTACTTC	CASSFEGIETQYF
TRBD2	TRBV18	-	TRBJ2-7	TGTGCCAGCTCCGCCGGGGGGTGGGCCTCCTACGAGCAGTACTTC	CASSAGGWASYEQYF
TRBD1	TRBV7-2	-	TRBJ2-7	TGTGCCAGCAGCTCGCCGGGACAGGGAGAAGGCTACGAGCAGTACTTC	CASSSPGQGEGYEQYF